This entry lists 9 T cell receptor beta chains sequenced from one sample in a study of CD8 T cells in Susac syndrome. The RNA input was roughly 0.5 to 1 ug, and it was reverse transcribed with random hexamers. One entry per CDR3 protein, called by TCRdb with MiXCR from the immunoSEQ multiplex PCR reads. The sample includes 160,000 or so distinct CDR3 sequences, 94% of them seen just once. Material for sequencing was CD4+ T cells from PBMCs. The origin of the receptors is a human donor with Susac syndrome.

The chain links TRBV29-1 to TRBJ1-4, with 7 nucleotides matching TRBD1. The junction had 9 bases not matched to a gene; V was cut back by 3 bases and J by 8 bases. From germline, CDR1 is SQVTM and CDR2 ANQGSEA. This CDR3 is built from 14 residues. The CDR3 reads CSVETGSGDEKLFF. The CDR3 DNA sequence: TGCAGCGTTGAGACAGGGTCGGGCGACGAAAAACTGTTTTTT.

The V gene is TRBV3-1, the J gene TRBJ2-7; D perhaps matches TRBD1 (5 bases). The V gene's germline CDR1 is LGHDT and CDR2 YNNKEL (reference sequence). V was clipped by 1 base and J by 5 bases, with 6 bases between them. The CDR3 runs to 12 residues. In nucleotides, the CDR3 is TGTGCCAGCAGCCAAGCCAGGGACGAGCAGTACTTC. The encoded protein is CASSQARDEQYF.

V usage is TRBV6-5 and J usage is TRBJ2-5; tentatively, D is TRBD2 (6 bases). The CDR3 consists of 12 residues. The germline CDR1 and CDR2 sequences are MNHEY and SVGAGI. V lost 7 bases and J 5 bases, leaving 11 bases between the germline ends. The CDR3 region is CASTAGLETQYF. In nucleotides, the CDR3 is TGTGCCAGCACCGCGGGGTTGGAGACCCAGTACTTC.

CDR3 in amino acids: CASSLKRLAGAGFQFF. In nucleotides, the CDR3 is TGTGCCAGCAGCTTAAAGCGACTAGCGGGGGCGGGTTTCCAGTTCTTC. The V call is TRBV7-8, the J call TRBJ2-1; TRBD2 aligns across 12 bases. V lost 2 bases to trimming and J lost 13 bases; unmatched junction nucleotides: 12. The CDR3 runs to 16 residues. Germline V lookup: CDR1 SGHVS, CDR2 FQNEAQ.

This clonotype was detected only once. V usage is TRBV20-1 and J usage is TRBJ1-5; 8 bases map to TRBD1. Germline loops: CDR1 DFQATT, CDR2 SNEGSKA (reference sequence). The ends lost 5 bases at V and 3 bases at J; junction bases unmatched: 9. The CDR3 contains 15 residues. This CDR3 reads CSAVWDRSINQPQHF. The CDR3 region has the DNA TGCAGTGCTGTATGGGACAGGAGTATCAATCAGCCCCAGCATTTT.

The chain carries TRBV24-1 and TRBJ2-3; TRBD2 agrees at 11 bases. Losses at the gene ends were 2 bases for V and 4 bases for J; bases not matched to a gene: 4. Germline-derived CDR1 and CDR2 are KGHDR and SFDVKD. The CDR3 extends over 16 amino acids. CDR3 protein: CATSDSPSGGSDTQYF. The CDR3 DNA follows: TGTGCCACCAGTGATTCGCCTAGCGGGGGGTCAGATACGCAGTATTTT.

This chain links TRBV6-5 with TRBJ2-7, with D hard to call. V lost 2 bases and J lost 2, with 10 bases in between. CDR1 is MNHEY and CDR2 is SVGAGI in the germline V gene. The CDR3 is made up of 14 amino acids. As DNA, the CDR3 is TGTGCCAGCAGTTACAGTGTGAAGACCTACGAGCAGTACTTC. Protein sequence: CASSYSVKTYEQYF.

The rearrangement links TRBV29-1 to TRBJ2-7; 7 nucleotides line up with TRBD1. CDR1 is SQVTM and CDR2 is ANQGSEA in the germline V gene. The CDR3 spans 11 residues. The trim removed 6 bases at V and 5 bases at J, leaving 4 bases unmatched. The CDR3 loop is CSVSTGNEQYF. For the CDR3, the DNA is TGCAGCGTGTCGACAGGGAACGAGCAGTACTTC.

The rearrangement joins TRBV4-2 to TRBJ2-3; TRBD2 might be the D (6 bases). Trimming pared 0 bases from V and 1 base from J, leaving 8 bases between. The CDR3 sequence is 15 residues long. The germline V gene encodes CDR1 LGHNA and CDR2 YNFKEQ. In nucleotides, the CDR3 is TGTGCCAGCAGCCAAGAGGCGGGGCGCACAGATACGCAGTATTTT. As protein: CASSQEAGRTDTQYF.